These T cell receptor beta chains were read from a single sample in a study of beta chain features in type 1 diabetes. The data were produced by immunoSEQ multiplex PCR, yet TCRdb's version contains in-frame clones alone and is incomplete. The data hold hundreds of thousands of clones, with less than 20% observed a single time. Sequenced input: naive CD4+ T cells from blood. The receptors derive from a young man in good health. CDR3s include the opening cysteine and the closing phenylalanine or tryptophan. A D gene is named only where the DNA matches it firmly. Expanded clones get a size class; other rows say once, few or many, or leave the size out.

d_call j_call v_call clone_size cdr3_aa cdr3_nt
TRBD2 TRBJ2-3 TRBV5-1 few CASRAPGGLAGLTDTQYF TGCGCCAGCAGAGCCCCCGGGGGGCTAGCGGGACTCACAGATACGCAGTATTTT
TRBD2 TRBJ2-5 TRBV5-1 . CASSFPSGGQETQYF TGCGCCAGCAGCTTCCCTAGCGGGGGGCAAGAGACCCAGTACTTC
. TRBJ1-1 TRBV7-8 . CASSLAGTEAFF TGTGCCAGCAGCTTAGCGGGTACTGAAGCTTTCTTT
. TRBJ1-2 TRBV28 . CAIPSSGLSEGYGYTF TGTGCCATCCCATCGTCAGGGCTTAGTGAAGGCTATGGCTACACCTTC
TRBD2 TRBJ2-3 TRBV5-6 . CASSPDLSGVATQYF TGTGCCAGCAGCCCGGATTTAAGCGGGGTGGCGACGCAGTATTTT
. TRBJ2-2 TRBV9 . CASNDGNTGELFF TGTGCCAGCAACGACGGAAACACCGGGGAGCTGTTTTTT
. TRBJ2-2 TRBV5-1 . CASRVLERGELFF TGCGCCAGCAGGGTTCTCGAAAGAGGGGAGCTGTTTTTT
. TRBJ2-4 TRBV9 few CASSLGGGAAKNIQYF TGTGCCAGCAGCCTAGGGGGGGGCGCAGCCAAAAACATTCAGTACTTC
TRBD2 TRBJ2-3 TRBV7-9 many CASSHWTSGTDTQYF TGTGCCAGCAGCCATTGGACTAGCGGCACAGATACGCAGTATTTT
TRBD1 TRBJ2-3 TRBV7-9 . CASSPRGQGTDTQYF TGTGCCAGCAGCCCAAGAGGACAGGGCACAGATACGCAGTATTTT
TRBD2 TRBJ2-1 TRBV5-4 . CASSYPGRGAFNEQFF TGTGCCAGCAGCTACCCCGGGAGGGGCGCTTTCAATGAGCAGTTCTTC
. TRBJ2-3 TRBV19 . CASTMGVRTDTQYF TGTGCCAGTACCATGGGGGTGAGGACAGATACGCAGTATTTT
. TRBJ2-7 TRBV9 . CASSSTNGAGGNEQYF TGTGCCAGCAGCTCCACAAATGGTGCAGGAGGAAACGAGCAGTACTTC
. TRBJ2-3 TRBV6-1 . CASSDGDTQYF TGTGCCAGCAGTGACGGGGATACGCAGTATTTT
. TRBJ2-2 TRBV18 . CASSPLFRRTGELFF TGTGCCAGCTCACCACTGTTCAGGCGGACCGGGGAGCTGTTTTTT
. TRBJ1-3 TRBV10-3 . CAIRGQRNTIYF TGTGCCATCAGAGGACAGAGAAACACCATATATTTT
TRBD2 TRBJ2-1 TRBV9 . CASSGGLASYNEQFF TGTGCCAGCAGCGGGGGACTAGCCTCCTACAATGAGCAGTTCTTC
TRBD1 TRBJ2-4 TRBV19 . CASRGTGVAKNIQYF TGTGCCAGTAGGGGGACAGGGGTAGCCAAAAACATTCAGTACTTC
. TRBJ1-3 TRBV6-1 . CASSEVSSGNTIYF TGTGCCAGCAGTGAAGTTAGCTCTGGAAACACCATATATTTT
. TRBJ1-1 TRBV1 few CTSSQPRENTEAFF TGCACCAGCAGCCAACCACGGGAGAACACTGAAGCTTTCTTT
. TRBJ1-1 TRBV2 . CASELGPHMNTEAFF TGTGCCAGCGAACTAGGGCCACATATGAACACTGAAGCTTTCTTT
. TRBJ2-1 TRBV2 . CASSVAGVGEQFF TGTGCCAGCAGTGTGGCAGGGGTTGGTGAGCAGTTCTTC
. TRBJ2-5 TRBV11-1 . CASGQETQYF TGTGCCAGCGGCCAAGAGACCCAGTACTTC
. TRBJ1-2 TRBV7-9 once CASSLVLGGFGGYTF TGTGCCAGCAGCTTAGTTCTCGGGGGGTTCGGTGGCTACACCTTC
TRBD1 TRBJ2-7 TRBV19 few CASRDRTCCEQYF TGTGCCAGCAGGGACAGGACCTGTTGCGAGCAGTACTTC
. TRBJ2-1 TRBV6-1 once CASSEALSTNEQFF TGTGCCAGCAGTGAAGCCCTTTCAACCAATGAGCAGTTCTTC
. TRBJ2-1 TRBV6-4 . CASSDSTGVPQFF TGTGCCAGCAGTGACTCCACGGGGGTCCCGCAGTTCTTC
. TRBJ2-3 TRBV6-1 . CATTTGRYTDTQYF TGTGCCACAACGACCGGACGGTACACAGATACGCAGTATTTT
. TRBJ2-2 TRBV18 few CASSPQGNTGELFF TGTGCCAGCTCACCACAGGGGAACACCGGGGAGCTGTTTTTT
TRBD2 TRBJ2-1 TRBV9 . CASSVSSGRIHEQFF TGTGCCAGCAGCGTATCCAGCGGGAGGATACATGAGCAGTTCTTC
. TRBJ1-2 TRBV5-1 . CASSLGTGPNGYTF TGCGCCAGCAGCTTGGGCACAGGGCCCAATGGCTACACCTTC
. TRBJ2-2 TRBV9 few CASSVVITGELFF TGTGCCAGCAGCGTAGTTATCACTGGGGAGCTGTTTTTT
. TRBJ2-6 TRBV10-3 few CAIRTGPTSGANVLTF TGTGCCATCAGAACGGGGCCGACCTCTGGGGCCAACGTCCTGACTTTC
TRBD1 TRBJ2-5 TRBV15 . CATSRVGTAPEYF TGTGCCACCAGCAGAGTGGGGACAGCGCCCGAGTACTTC
. TRBJ2-4 TRBV20-1 once CSALRGIQYF TGCAGTGCTTTAAGGGGCATTCAGTACTTC
TRBD2 TRBJ2-1 TRBV9 few CASSVVAGMDEQFF TGTGCCAGCAGCGTGGTAGCGGGAATGGATGAGCAGTTCTTC
. TRBJ2-7 TRBV7-9 few CASSFFQGTYEQYF TGTGCCAGCAGCTTTTTCCAGGGGACGTACGAGCAGTACTTC